The sequence of this T cell receptor beta chain was determined in a study of siplizumab effects on memory and regulatory T cells. The assay was immunoSEQ multiplex PCR, and TCRdb's table has in-frame clones only and misses some. The sample shows about 14,000 clones, around 49% of them seen only once. Cells of the mixed lymphocyte reaction were cocultured at 37 degrees C for about six days. CFSE-labelled responders and Violet Dye-labelled stimulators, both PBMCs, were mixed 1:1. With respect to this clone: Its antigen is as yet unknown. One end of the junction varies from germline; a read error may be responsible.

CDR1 is SSHAT and CDR2 is FNYEAQ in the germline V gene (reference sequence). The CDR3 has 14 residues. The V and J genes are TRBV7-7 and TRBJ1-2; D ambiguous. This TCR was sampled from a human donor in good health; the cells came from an allogeneic mixed lymphocyte reaction. The specimen was CFSE-low (dividing) CD4+ T cells sorted from an allogeneic mixed lymphocyte reaction. CDR3 sequence reads: CASSLEAGRYGYTF. CDR3 DNA: TGTGCTAGCAGCTTAGAGGCGGGTCGTTATGGCTACACCTTC.